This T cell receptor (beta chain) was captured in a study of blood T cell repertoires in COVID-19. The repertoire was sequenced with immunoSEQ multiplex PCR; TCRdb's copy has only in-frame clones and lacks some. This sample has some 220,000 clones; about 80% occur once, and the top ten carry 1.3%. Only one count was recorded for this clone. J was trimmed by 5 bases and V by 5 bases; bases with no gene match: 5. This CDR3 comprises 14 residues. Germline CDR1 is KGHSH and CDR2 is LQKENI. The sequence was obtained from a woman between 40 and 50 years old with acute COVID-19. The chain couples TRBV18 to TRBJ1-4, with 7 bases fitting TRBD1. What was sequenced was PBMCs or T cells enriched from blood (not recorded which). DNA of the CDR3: TGTGCCAGCTCATGGGACAGAAAGAATGAAAAACTGTTTTTT. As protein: CASSWDRKNEKLFF.